Listed below are T cell receptor beta chains from one sample, sequenced in a study of cytomegalovirus exposure and HLA in healthy donors. TCRdb keeps only in-frame clones here, not all; method: immunoSEQ multiplex PCR. The table shows about 140,000 clones, with approximately 70% occurring only once. The sequencing sample was made of PBMCs. The receptor set was obtained from a woman aged 60-70 years in good health and CMV-seronegative. Both conserved end residues are part of each CDR3. A D gene is named only where the DNA matches it firmly. The size field is filled for only some rows; it gives once, few, many or a size class.

clone_size | d_call | j_call | v_call | cdr3_nt | cdr3_aa
few | . | TRBJ1-5 | TRBV5-1 | TGCGCCAGCAGCTTGGGAGTGAATAGCAATCAGCCCCAGCATTTT | CASSLGVNSNQPQHF
. | . | TRBJ2-2 | TRBV5-1 | TGCGCCAGCAGCCCGGACAACCCGAACACCGGGGAGCTGTTTTTT | CASSPDNPNTGELFF
. | TRBD2 | TRBJ2-7 | TRBV27 | TGTGCCAGCAGTTTCAGGGAGGGTTCCTACGAGCAGTACTTC | CASSFREGSYEQYF
. | . | TRBJ1-6 | TRBV27 | TGTGCCAGCAGCCTTTGGGAGGGGCTCGGTGGGAATTCACCCCTCCACTTT | CASSLWEGLGGNSPLHF
. | TRBD1 | TRBJ1-2 | TRBV5-1 | TGCGCCAGCAGTGGTACCGGGACAGCGGGTTCCTATGGCTACACCTTC | CASSGTGTAGSYGYTF
. | TRBD2 | TRBJ2-3 | TRBV9 | TGTGCCAGCAGCGCCCGATTCGGGGGGGGGAGAACAGATACGCAGTATTTT | CASSARFGGGRTDTQYF
few | TRBD1 | TRBJ1-5 | TRBV19 | TGTGCCAGTACCGGACAGGGTGGTAGCAATCAGCCCCAGCATTTT | CASTGQGGSNQPQHF
. | . | TRBJ2-1 | TRBV7-2 | TGTGCCAGCAGCTTAGGTCCACAAACGGCGGGGCCGTTCTTC | CASSLGPQTAGPFF
. | . | TRBJ2-7 | TRBV6-5 | TGTGCCAGCAGGGATGTACGGAGGGCCCATTACGAGCAGTACTTC | CASRDVRRAHYEQYF
. | TRBD1 | TRBJ1-6 | TRBV5-1 | TGCGCCAGCAGCTTGGGACAGGGGTGGAATTCACCCCTCCACTTT | CASSLGQGWNSPLHF
. | . | TRBJ2-7 | TRBV25-1 | TGTGCCAGCAGGGGGGGATACAGGGGTTACGAGCAGTACTTC | CASRGGYRGYEQYF
. | TRBD1 | TRBJ2-1 | TRBV11-2 | TGTGCCAGCAGCGTAACCAGGGGGCACGTTGGTGAGCAGTTCTTC | CASSVTRGHVGEQFF
. | . | TRBJ2-1 | TRBV2 | TGTGCCAGCAGTGAAGGCTCTAGATCCTACAATGAGCAGTTCTTC | CASSEGSRSYNEQFF
. | . | TRBJ2-7 | TRBV7-2 | TGTGCCAGCAGCCCTACAGGGCCCTACGAGCAGTACTTC | CASSPTGPYEQYF
. | TRBD1 | TRBJ1-5 | TRBV11-3 | TGTGCCAGCAGCTTAGGGCTTCGGCAGGGGGACAATCAGCCCCAGCATTTT | CASSLGLRQGDNQPQHF
. | . | TRBJ1-1 | TRBV11-3 | TGTGCCAGCAGCCCGACGTCCGGGGCTGAAGCTTTCTTT | CASSPTSGAEAFF
few | . | TRBJ2-3 | TRBV14 | TGTGCCAGCAGCCGAGAATTTGGAGCCTCCTACACAGATACGCAGTATTTT | CASSREFGASYTDTQYF
. | . | TRBJ1-6 | TRBV9 | TGTGCCAGCAGCGTCGATCGGTCCTATAATTCACCCCTCCACTTT | CASSVDRSYNSPLHF
once | TRBD2 | TRBJ2-2 | TRBV9 | TGTGCCAGCAGCGCCCGAGCTAGCGGGGGGTCCACCGGGGAGCTGTTTTTT | CASSARASGGSTGELFF
. | TRBD1 | TRBJ1-2 | TRBV19 | TGTGCCAGTAGTATCTTAGGGGGCAATGGCTACACCTTC | CASSILGGNGYTF
. | . | TRBJ2-7 | TRBV10-3 | TGTGCCATCAGCGATGACATGTTTAGCGAGCAGTACTTC | CAISDDMFSEQYF
. | . | TRBJ2-1 | TRBV6-1 | TGTGCCAGCAGTGAACCGGTACGCAATGAGCAGTTCTTC | CASSEPVRNEQFF
. | . | TRBJ2-5 | TRBV19 | TGTGCCAGTAGTATGAACAGGGAAGAGACCCAGTACTTC | CASSMNREETQYF
. | . | TRBJ1-5 | TRBV19 | TGTGCCAGTAGTCGGGGGGAAAGCAATCAGCCCCAGCATTTT | CASSRGESNQPQHF
. | . | TRBJ2-7 | TRBV11-2 | TGTGCCAGCAGCTTAGGAGGGAGGTACGAGCAGTACTTC | CASSLGGRYEQYF
. | . | TRBJ2-5 | TRBV6-1 | TGTGCCAGCAGTGAAGCGGGGGGGCAGTTTACGCCATACTTC | CASSEAGGQFTPYF
. | . | TRBJ2-2 | TRBV19 | TGTGCCAACTCCTCAGGGCTCAACACCGGGGAGCTGTTTTTT | CANSSGLNTGELFF
. | TRBD1 | TRBJ2-4 | TRBV5-1 | TGCGCCAGCAGCCCGGGGACAGGGTCCAGGAACATTCAGTACTTC | CASSPGTGSRNIQYF
few | . | TRBJ2-7 | TRBV4-3 | TGCGCCAGCAGCCAAATGCCCTGGACAGTTGGCGAGCAGTACTTC | CASSQMPWTVGEQYF
. | . | TRBJ2-1 | TRBV9 | TGTGCCAGCAGCCTGCGGTCCGGGAATGAGCAGTTCTTC | CASSLRSGNEQFF
. | TRBD1 | TRBJ1-2 | TRBV6-6 | TGTGCCAGCAGTTACACGACAGGGGGCGCGGATGGCTACACCTTC | CASSYTTGGADGYTF
few | TRBD2 | TRBJ2-1 | TRBV2 | TGTGCCAGCAGAGACTTCACCGGGACTAGCGGGAGCTCCTACAATGAGCAGTTCTTC | CASRDFTGTSGSSYNEQFF
. | . | TRBJ1-4 | TRBV18 | TGTGCCAGCTCACCAGGGAGGTCGGCTGAAAAACTGTTTTTT | CASSPGRSAEKLFF
. | . | TRBJ1-4 | TRBV19 | TGTGCCAGTAGTATGGAGGCAGACCTATTACTGTTTTTT | CASSMEADLLLFF
. | TRBD1 | TRBJ1-1 | TRBV5-1 | TGCGCCAGCAGCTTCGGCCCCCGCGGGACAGGGGGCATGTTGAACACTGAAGCTTTCTTT | CASSFGPRGTGGMLNTEAFF
few | TRBD2 | TRBJ2-1 | TRBV5-1 | TGCGCCAGCAGCCCCACCCTAGCGGGGTCTCAGAATGAGCAGTTCTTC | CASSPTLAGSQNEQFF
medium-sized | . | TRBJ1-1 | TRBV6-5 | TGTGCCAGCAGGGCCCTCAGGGTGACTGAAGCTTTCTTT | CASRALRVTEAFF
. | . | TRBJ2-1 | TRBV5-1 | TGCGCCAGCAGCCCGGGGACTCTCCTCGACTACAATGAGCAGTTCTTC | CASSPGTLLDYNEQFF
. | . | TRBJ2-5 | TRBV7-2 | TGTGCCAGCAGCCGGGGGACTCAAGGGACCCAGTACTTC | CASSRGTQGTQYF
few | . | TRBJ1-5 | TRBV5-5 | TGTGCCAGCAGCTTGGGCAGCGATCAGCCCCAGCATTTT | CASSLGSDQPQHF
. | TRBD1 | TRBJ1-1 | TRBV9 | TGTGCCAGCAGCGGCTCGACAGGGTCCGGGGCTGAAGCTTTCTTT | CASSGSTGSGAEAFF
. | . | TRBJ2-7 | TRBV7-9 | TGTTCCAGCAGCTATGAGGGGGTGGGAGAGCAGTACTTC | CSSSYEGVGEQYF
. | TRBD1 | TRBJ2-7 | TRBV5-5 | TGTGCCAGCAGCTTGGTTGCAGGGGGATCCTACGAGCAGTACTTC | CASSLVAGGSYEQYF
. | . | TRBJ1-1 | TRBV19 | TGTGCCAGTAGTAAAGTTTACAGGGTCATGAACACTGAAGCTTTCTTT | CASSKVYRVMNTEAFF
. | TRBD2 | TRBJ2-1 | TRBV27 | TGTGCCAGCAGTTTGTCCTCTAGCGGTCTTACCTACAATGAGCAGTTCTTC | CASSLSSSGLTYNEQFF
. | TRBD1 | TRBJ2-3 | TRBV7-8 | TGTGCCAGCAGCTTAGGATGGGGACAGGGGGACGCAGATACGCAGTATTTT | CASSLGWGQGDADTQYF
. | TRBD2 | TRBJ2-3 | TRBV7-3 | TGTGCCAGCAGCTCTAGATTGCGGGGGAGCGACGACCGCACAGATACGCAGTATTTT | CASSSRLRGSDDRTDTQYF
. | . | TRBJ2-7 | TRBV5-6 | TGTGCCAGCAGCACCCGACAGGCCTACGAGCAGTACTTC | CASSTRQAYEQYF
. | . | TRBJ1-2 | TRBV19 | TGTGCCAGCCGCAAACAGGGTAACTATGGCTACACCTTC | CASRKQGNYGYTF